This entry lists 2 T cell receptor beta chains sequenced from one sample in a study of somatic mutations in cytotoxic T cells in rheumatoid arthritis. Profiled with immunoSEQ multiplex PCR; TCRdb holds only in-frame clones, not every one. In the table there are 9,900 or so clones, around four fifths of which are singletons. Sequencing used CD8+ T cells sorted from blood. The receptors derive from an adult with rheumatoid arthritis.

The V and J genes are TRBV29-1 and TRBJ2-7; D may be TRBD2 (7 bases). Germline V gene lookup returns CDR1 SQVTM and CDR2 ANQGSEA. This CDR3 has 14 residues. With 3 bases removed from V and 3 bases from J, the gap between germline ends came to 15 bases. CDR3 amino acids: CSVESRGALYEQYF. In nucleotides, the CDR3 is TGCAGCGTTGAGAGCCGGGGGGCTCTCTACGAGCAGTACTTC.

V and J are TRBV7-8 and TRBJ2-6, with D perhaps TRBD1 (5 bases). This CDR3 is 17 amino acids long. Trimming pared 5 bases from V and 4 bases from J, leaving 18 bases between. Germline values: CDR1 SGHVS, CDR2 FQNEAQ. The CDR3: CASSARSTGTGANVLTF. The CDR3 coding sequence is TGTGCCAGCAGCGCTCGATCTACAGGAACAGGGGCCAACGTCCTGACTTTC.